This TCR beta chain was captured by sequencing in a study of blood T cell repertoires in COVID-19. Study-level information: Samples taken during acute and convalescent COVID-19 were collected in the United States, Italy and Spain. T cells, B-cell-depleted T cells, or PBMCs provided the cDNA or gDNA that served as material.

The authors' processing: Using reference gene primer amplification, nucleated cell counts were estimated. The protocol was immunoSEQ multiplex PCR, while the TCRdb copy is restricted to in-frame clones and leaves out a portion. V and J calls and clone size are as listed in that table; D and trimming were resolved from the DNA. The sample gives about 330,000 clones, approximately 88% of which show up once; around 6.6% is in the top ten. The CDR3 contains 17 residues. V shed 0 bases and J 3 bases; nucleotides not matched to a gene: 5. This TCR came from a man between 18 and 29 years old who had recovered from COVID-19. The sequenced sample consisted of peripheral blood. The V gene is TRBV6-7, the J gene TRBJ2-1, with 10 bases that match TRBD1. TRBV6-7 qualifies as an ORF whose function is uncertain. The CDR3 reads CASSYSPRTGGYNEQFF. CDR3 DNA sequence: TGTGCCAGCAGTTACTCGCCCAGGACAGGGGGCTACAATGAGCAGTTCTTC.